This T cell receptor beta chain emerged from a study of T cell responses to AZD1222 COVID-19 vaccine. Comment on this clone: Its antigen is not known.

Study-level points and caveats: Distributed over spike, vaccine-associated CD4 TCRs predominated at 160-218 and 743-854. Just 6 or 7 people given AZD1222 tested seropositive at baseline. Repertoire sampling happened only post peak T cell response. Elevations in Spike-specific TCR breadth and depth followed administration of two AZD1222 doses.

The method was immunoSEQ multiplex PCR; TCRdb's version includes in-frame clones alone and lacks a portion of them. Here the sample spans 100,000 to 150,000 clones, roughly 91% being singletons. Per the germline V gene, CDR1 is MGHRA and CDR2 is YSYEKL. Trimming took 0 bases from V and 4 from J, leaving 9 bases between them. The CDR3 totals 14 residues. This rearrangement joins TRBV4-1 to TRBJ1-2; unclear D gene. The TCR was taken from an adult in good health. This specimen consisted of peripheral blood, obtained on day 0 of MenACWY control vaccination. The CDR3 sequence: CASSQDRAAYGYTF. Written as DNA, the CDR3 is TGCGCCAGCAGCCAAGATCGGGCAGCCTATGGCTACACCTTC.